This record looks at one T cell receptor beta chain sequence and its context. This record comes from a study of blood T cell repertoires in COVID-19. The wider study: Donors in the United States, Italy and Spain gave samples during acute or convalescent COVID-19. Nucleic acid was either cDNA or gDNA, and it came from T cells, B-cell-depleted T cells, or PBMCs.

As originally analysed: Amplification with reference gene primers provided the estimates of nucleated cell counts. Clones were read by immunoSEQ multiplex PCR, and TCRdb kept only the in-frame ones, dropping some. V, J and clone size derive from that table, while D and trimming were established from the DNA sequence. The sample yields some 54,000 clones, 83% seen once. The CDR3 spans 14 residues. Germline assignment: CDR1 SGDLS and CDR2 YYNGEE. The V and J ends lost 3 bases and 14 bases respectively, with 18 bases between them. The source of this sequence is a woman aged 55 to 70 with acute or convalescent COVID-19. Sequencing input: peripheral blood. V is TRBV9 and J is TRBJ1-6; a weak D match, TRBD1 (6 bases). The CDR3 reads CASSEGDPITTLHF. The CDR3 nucleotides are TGTGCCAGCAGCGAGGGGGACCCTATCACAACCCTCCACTTT.